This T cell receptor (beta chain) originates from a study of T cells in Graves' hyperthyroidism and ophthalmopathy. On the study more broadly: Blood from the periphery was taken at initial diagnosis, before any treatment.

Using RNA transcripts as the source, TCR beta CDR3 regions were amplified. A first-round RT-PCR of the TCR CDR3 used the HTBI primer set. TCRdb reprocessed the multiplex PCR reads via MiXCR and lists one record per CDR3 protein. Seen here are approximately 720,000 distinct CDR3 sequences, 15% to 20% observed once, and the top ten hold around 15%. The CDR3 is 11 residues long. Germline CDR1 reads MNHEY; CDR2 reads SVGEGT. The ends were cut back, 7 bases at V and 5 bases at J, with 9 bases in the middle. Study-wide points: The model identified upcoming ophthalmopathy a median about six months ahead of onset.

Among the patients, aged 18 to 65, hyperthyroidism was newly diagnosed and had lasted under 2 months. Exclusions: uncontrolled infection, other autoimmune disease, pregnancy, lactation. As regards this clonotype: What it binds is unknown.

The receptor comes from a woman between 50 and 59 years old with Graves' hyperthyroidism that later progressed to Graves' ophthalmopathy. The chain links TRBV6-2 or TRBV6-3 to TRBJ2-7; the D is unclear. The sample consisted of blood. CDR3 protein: CASTDAHEQYF. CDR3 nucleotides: TGTGCCAGCACCGACGCGCACGAGCAGTACTTC.